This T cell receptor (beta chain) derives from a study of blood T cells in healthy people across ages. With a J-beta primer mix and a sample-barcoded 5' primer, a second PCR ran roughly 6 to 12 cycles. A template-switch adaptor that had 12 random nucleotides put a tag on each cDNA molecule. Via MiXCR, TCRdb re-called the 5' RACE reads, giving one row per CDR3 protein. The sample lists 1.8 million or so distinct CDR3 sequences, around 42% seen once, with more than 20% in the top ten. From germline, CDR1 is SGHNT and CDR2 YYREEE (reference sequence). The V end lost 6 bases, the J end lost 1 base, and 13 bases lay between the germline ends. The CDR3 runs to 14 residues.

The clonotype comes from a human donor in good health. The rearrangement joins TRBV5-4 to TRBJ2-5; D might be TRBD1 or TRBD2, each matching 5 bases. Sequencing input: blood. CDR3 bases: TGTGCCAGCATGGGGGACCAAGCCCAAGAGACCCAGTACTTC. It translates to CASMGDQAQETQYF.